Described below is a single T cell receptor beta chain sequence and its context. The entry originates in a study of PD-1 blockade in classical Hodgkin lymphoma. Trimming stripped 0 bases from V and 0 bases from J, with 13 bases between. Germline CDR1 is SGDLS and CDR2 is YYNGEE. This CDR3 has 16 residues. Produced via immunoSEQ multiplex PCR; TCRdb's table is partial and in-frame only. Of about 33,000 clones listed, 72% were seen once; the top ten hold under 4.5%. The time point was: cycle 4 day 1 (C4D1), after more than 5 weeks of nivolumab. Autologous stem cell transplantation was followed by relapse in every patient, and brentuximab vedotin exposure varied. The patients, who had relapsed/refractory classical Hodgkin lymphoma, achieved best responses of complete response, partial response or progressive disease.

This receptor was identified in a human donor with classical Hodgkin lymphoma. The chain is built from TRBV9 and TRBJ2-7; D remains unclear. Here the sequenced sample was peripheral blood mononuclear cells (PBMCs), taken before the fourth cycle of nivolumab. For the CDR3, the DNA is TGTGCCAGCAGCGTAGGTAGGGAAGTAAGCTCCTACGAGCAGTACTTC. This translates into CASSVGREVSSYEQYF.